This TCR beta chain was observed in a study of shared clonotypes between healthy human individuals. The overall study: CD4 naive and CD4 memory each took three plates per donor, while CD8 naive took two and CD8 memory one.

Once extracted for a subset, genomic DNA was divided evenly among several immunoSEQ plates. This table comes from immunoSEQ multiplex PCR, and its TCRdb copy is limited to in-frame clones, with some not included. The repertoire holds about 750,000 clones, with about 91% as singletons. Note on this clone: The identical CDR3 is also encoded by other nucleotide sequences in the sample.

The V end was cut by 4 bases, the J end by 5 bases, with 9 bases between. Germline V gives CDR1 SGHDT, CDR2 YYEEEE. This CDR3 has 12 residues. Naive-designated CD8 cells lacked CD45RO, were positively enriched for CCR7, and omitted terminally differentiated effector memory CD45RA+ cells. Material for sequencing was naive CD8+ T cells sorted from blood. The chain couples TRBV5-6 to TRBJ1-2; D is uncertain. The sequence came from a man aged 25 to 40 in good health. CDR3 loop: CASSPSGYGYTF. CDR3 DNA sequence: TGTGCCAGCAGCCCGAGTGGGTATGGCTACACCTTC. The full variable domain, with the rest looked up from reference TRBV5-6 and TRBJ1-2, is DAGVTQSPTHLIKTRGQQVTLRCSPKSGHDTVSWYQQALGQGPQFIFQYYEEEERQRGNFPDRFSGHQFPNYSSELNVNALLLGDSALYLCASSPSGYGYTFGSGTRLTVV.